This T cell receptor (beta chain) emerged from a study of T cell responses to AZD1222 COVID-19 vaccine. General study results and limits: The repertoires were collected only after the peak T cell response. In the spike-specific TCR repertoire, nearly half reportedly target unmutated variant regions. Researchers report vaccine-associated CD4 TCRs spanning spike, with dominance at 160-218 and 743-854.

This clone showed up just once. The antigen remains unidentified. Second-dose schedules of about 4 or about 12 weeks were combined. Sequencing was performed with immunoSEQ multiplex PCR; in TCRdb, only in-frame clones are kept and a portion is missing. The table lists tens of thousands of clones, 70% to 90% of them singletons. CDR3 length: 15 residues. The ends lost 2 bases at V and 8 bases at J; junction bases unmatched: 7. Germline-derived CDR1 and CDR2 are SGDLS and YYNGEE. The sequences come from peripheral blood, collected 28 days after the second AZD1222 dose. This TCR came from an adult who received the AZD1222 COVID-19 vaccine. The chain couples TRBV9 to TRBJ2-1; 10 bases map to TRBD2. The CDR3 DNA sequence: TGTGCCAGCAGCGTTGACGGGACTAGCGTCCATGAGCAGTTCTTC. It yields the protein CASSVDGTSVHEQFF.